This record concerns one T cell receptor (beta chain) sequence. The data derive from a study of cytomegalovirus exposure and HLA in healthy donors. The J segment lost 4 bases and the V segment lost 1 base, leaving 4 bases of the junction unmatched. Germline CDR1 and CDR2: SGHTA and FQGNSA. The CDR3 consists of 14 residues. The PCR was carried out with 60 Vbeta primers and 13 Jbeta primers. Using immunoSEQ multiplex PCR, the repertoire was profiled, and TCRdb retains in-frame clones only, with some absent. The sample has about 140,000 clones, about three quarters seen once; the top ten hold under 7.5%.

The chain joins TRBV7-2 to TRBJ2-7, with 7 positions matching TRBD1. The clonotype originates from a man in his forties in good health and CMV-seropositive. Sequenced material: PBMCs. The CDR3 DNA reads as TGTGCCAGCAGCTTAGGACAGGGTATTTACGAGCAGTACTTC. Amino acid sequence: CASSLGQGIYEQYF.